In its sample, the clone carrying this TCR beta chain was seen once. This table comes from immunoSEQ multiplex PCR, and its TCRdb copy is limited to in-frame clones, with some not included. In the table there are about 76,000 clones, approximately 93% of which are singletons. CDR1 MNHEY and CDR2 SMNVEV come from the germline V gene (reference sequence). The CDR3 runs to 15 residues. Unmatched junction bases numbered 9, after V lost 3 bases and J lost 6 bases. The data derive from a study of T cell changes during pregnancy in multiple sclerosis. The sequence was obtained from a female donor with multiple sclerosis, enrolled in a pregnancy study. Sequenced here: peripheral blood, sampled in the second trimester of pregnancy. The chain carries TRBV27 and TRBJ2-3; 7 positions agree with TRBD2. CDR3 sequence reads: CASSFTPGGLDTQYF. The CDR3 nucleotides are TGTGCCAGCAGTTTCACCCCCGGGGGGTTGGATACGCAGTATTTT.